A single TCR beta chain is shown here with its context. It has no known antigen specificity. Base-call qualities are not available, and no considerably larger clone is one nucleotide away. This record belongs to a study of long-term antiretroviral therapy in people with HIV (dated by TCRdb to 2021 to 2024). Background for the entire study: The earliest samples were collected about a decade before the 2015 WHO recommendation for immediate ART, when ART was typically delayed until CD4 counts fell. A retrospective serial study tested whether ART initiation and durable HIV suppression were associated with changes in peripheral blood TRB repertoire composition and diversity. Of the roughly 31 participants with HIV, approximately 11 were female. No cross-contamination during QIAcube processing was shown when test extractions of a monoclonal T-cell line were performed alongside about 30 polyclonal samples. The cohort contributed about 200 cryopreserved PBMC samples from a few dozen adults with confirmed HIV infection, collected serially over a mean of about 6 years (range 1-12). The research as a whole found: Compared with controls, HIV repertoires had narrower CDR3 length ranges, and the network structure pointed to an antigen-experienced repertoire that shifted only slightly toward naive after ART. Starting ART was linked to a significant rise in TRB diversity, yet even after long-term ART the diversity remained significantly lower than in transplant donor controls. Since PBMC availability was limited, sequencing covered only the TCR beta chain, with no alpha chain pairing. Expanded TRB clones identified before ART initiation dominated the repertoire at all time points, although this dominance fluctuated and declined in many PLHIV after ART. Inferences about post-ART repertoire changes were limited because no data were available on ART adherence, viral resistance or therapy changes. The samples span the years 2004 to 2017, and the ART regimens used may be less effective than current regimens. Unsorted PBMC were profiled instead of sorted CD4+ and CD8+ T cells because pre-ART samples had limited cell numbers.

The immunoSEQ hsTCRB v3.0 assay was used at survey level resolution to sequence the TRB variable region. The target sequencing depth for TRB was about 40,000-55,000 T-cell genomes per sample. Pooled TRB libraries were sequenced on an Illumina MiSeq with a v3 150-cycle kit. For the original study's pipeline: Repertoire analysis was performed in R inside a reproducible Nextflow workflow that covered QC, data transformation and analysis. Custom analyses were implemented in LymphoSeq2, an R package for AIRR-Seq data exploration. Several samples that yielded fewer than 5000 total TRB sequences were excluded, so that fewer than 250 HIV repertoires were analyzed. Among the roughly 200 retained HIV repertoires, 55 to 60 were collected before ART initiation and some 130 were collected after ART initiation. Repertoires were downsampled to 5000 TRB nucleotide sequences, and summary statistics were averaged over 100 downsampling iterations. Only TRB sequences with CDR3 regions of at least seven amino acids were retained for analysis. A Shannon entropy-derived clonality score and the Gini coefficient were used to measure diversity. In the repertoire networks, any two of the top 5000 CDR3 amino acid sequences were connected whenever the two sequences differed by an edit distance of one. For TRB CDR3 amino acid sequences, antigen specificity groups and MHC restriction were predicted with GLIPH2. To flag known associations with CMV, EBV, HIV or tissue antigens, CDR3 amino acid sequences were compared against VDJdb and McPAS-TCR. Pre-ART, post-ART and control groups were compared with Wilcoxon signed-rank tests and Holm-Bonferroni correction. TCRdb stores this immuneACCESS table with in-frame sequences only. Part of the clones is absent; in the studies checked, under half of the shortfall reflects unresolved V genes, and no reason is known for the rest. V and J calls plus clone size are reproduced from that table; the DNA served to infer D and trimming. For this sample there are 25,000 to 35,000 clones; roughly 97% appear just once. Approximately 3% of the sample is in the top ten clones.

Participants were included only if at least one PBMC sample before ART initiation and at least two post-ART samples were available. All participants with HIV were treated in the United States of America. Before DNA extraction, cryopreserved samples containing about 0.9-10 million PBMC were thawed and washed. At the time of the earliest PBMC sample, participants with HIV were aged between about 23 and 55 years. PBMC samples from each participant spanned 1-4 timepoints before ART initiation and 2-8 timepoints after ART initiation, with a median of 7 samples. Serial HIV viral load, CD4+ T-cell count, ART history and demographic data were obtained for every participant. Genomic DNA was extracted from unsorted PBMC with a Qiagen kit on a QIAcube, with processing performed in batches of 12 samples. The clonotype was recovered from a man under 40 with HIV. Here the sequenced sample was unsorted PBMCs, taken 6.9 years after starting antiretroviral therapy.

The DNA sequence is TGCGCCAGCAGCCAAGATCGGGAGGCCGACAATGAGCAGTTCTTC. The resulting protein is CASSQDREADNEQFF. The chain is made from TRBV4-3 and TRBJ2-1; 7 bases in the junction line up with TRBD2. The CDR3 runs 15 residues from the cysteine to the phenylalanine. The CDR3 DNA has 45 bases and is translated from base 1. The germline V and J ends show losses of 0 bases and 5 bases respectively, and no gene match explains 4 bases of the junction. The germline V gene specifies LGHNA as CDR1 and YSLEER as CDR2.